This passage covers 2 T cell receptor beta chains from one sample sequenced in a study of CD8 T cells in Susac syndrome. With random hexamers, reverse transcription was performed on about 0.5 to 1 ug of RNA. A single record per CDR3 protein comes from TCRdb applying MiXCR to the immunoSEQ multiplex PCR reads. The sample has around 190,000 distinct CDR3 sequences; approximately 94% are singletons. Sequencing was performed on CD4+ T cells from PBMCs. The receptors were gathered from a human donor with Susac syndrome.

The chain is built from TRBV6-5 and TRBJ2-5; no clear D. CDR3 size: 14 residues. Germline V CDR1 and CDR2: MNHEY, SVGAGI. Trimming removed 6 bases at V and 7 bases at J, with 18 bases between. For the CDR3, the DNA is TGTGCCAGCAGCCCCCTGACCCAGGTTGGGACCCAGTACTTC. It is translated as CASSPLTQVGTQYF.

The V gene is TRBV30, the J gene TRBJ2-5; D not certain. The CDR3 is 11 residues long. Deletions cut 3 bases from V and 5 bases from J, with 7 bases between. Germline V gene data show CDR1 as GTSNPN and CDR2 as SVGIG (reference sequence). In nucleotides, the CDR3 is TGTGCCTGGAGGTTACGGGAGACCCAGTACTTC. Its protein is CAWRLRETQYF.